Sequencing of this TCR beta chain was carried out in a study of radiotherapy plus CTLA-4 blockade in lung cancer. In chemo-refractory metastatic non-small-cell lung cancer, patients got ipilimumab CTLA-4 blockade together with focal radiation. Here immunoSEQ multiplex PCR was the method, and the copy in TCRdb shows in-frame clones only, minus some. The table has under 35,000 clones, approximately 77% seen once; the top ten hold roughly 4.8%. The material sequenced was peripheral blood, taken from a patient treated with radiotherapy plus ipilimumab. The sequence was obtained from a human donor with non-small cell lung cancer whose response to radiotherapy plus ipilimumab could not be evaluated.

CDR3 sequence reads: CASSLVGTHRLAGGNEQFF. The DNA of the CDR3 is TGTGCCAGCAGCTTAGTCGGTACACATAGACTAGCGGGAGGCAATGAGCAGTTCTTC. The J gene is TRBJ2-1, the V gene TRBV7-2; 13 nucleotides align to TRBD2. Trimming removed 1 base from V and 6 bases from J; junction bases left unmatched: 12. Germline lookup yields CDR1 SGHTA and CDR2 FQGNSA. There are 19 residues in the CDR3. Full variable domain (missing parts from reference TRBV7-2 and TRBJ2-1): GAGVSQSPSNKVTEKGKDVELRCDPISGHTALYWYRQSLGQGLEFLIYFQGNSAPDKSGLPSDRFSAERTGGSVSTLTIQRTQQEDSAVYLCASSLVGTHRLAGGNEQFFGPGTRLTVL.